This T cell receptor beta chain was retrieved from a study of Ad26.COV2.S vaccination and SARS-CoV-2 variants. TCRdb keeps only in-frame clones here, not all; method: immunoSEQ multiplex PCR. The sample has approximately 480,000 clones, roughly 85% seen once. Stated treatment: roughly 18 received Ad26.COV2.S at low or high dose, single or two shots; a few received placebo; per-sample allocation not given. All samples were drawn on day 63, counting from the first vaccine or placebo injection. This CDR3 has 14 residues. V lost 2 bases and J 3 bases, leaving 10 bases between the germline ends. Germline V lookup: CDR1 MNHEY, CDR2 SMNVEV (reference sequence).

The receptor's source is a person between 18 and 60 years old who received the Ad26.COV2.S COVID-19 vaccine or a placebo. The chain links TRBV27 to TRBJ1-2; D is unclear. This specimen consisted of peripheral blood, obtained in a trial of Ad26.COV2.S vaccine versus placebo. As DNA, the CDR3 is TGTGCCAGCAGTTTACGAGGGTGGGACTATGGCTACACCTTC. It encodes CASSLRGWDYGYTF.